The clone carrying this T cell receptor (beta chain) showed up just a few times. V shed 4 bases and J shed 4 bases, with 17 bases lying between them. The CDR3 totals 16 residues. CDR1 and CDR2 from the germline V gene are LGHNA and YSLEER. This sample is part of a study of cytomegalovirus exposure and HLA in healthy donors. Background on the study: Clustering assigned over 70% of the approximately 400 genotyped donors to the Caucasian-associated ancestry cluster.

PCR involved 60 Vbeta and 13 Jbeta primers. Produced via immunoSEQ multiplex PCR; TCRdb's table is partial and in-frame only. The sample holds approximately 190,000 clones; approximately 83% are singletons and the top ten take approximately 0.098%. Sequences were obtained from PBMCs. The TCR originated in a boy younger than 10 in good health and CMV-seronegative. The rearrangement uses TRBV4-3 and TRBJ2-1, with TRBD2 as a possible D gene (6 bases). The CDR3 DNA sequence: TGCGCCAGCAGCCGAACCCGGGGGATGGAGTACAATGAGCAGTTCTTC. Its translation is CASSRTRGMEYNEQFF.